This T cell receptor beta chain came from a study of T cells in Graves' hyperthyroidism and ophthalmopathy. Amplification yielded TCR beta CDR3 regions, with RNA transcripts as the source. HTBI primers were employed in a first-round RT-PCR of the TCR CDR3. TCRdb analysed the multiplex PCR reads with MiXCR anew, one entry per CDR3 protein. The sample holds more than 500,000 distinct CDR3 sequences, 40% to 55% seen once. Sequencing used peripheral blood or thyroid tissue (not recorded which). The TCR originated in an adult woman with Graves' disease, either hyperthyroidism or ophthalmopathy (not recorded which).

The CDR3 DNA reads TGCAGGTGGGGGGAGTGGACTGAAGCTTTCTTT. Translation gives CRWGEWTEAFF. The chain uses TRBV29-1 and TRBJ1-1; perhaps TRBD1 as D (5 bases). The germline V gene encodes CDR1 SQVTM and CDR2 ANQGSEA. The CDR3 consists of 11 residues. Looking up the rest from reference TRBV29-1 and TRBJ1-1 gives the full variable domain: SAVISQKPSRDICQRGTSLTIQCQVDSQVTMMFWYRQQPGQSLTLIATANQGSEATYESGFVIDKFPISRPNLTFSTLTVSNMSPEDSSIYLCRWGEWTEAFFGQGTRLTVV.